What follows are 2 T cell receptor beta chains derived from one specimen sequenced in a study of cytomegalovirus exposure and HLA in healthy donors. Both 60 Vbeta primers and 13 Jbeta primers went into the PCR. TCRdb keeps only in-frame clones here, not all; method: immunoSEQ multiplex PCR. The table includes fewer than 200,000 clones, roughly four fifths detected once. Material for sequencing was PBMCs. The receptors here all came from a woman aged 50 to 60 in good health and CMV-seronegative.

The chain has TRBV18 and TRBJ2-3; D is possibly TRBD2 (6 bases). Trimming removed 2 bases from V and 5 bases from J, with 20 bases in between. The CDR3 length is 17 residues. Germline lookup yields CDR1 KGHSH and CDR2 LQKENI. CDR3 nucleotides: TGTGCCAGCTCACCAAATTCTCTGCGGAGAGCGGGAGATACGCAGTATTTT. Translating gives CASSPNSLRRAGDTQYF.

This clone appeared once. The CDR3: CASTPGGLYGYTF. In DNA, the CDR3 is TGTGCCAGCACCCCAGGGGGCCTCTATGGCTACACCTTC. This sequence joins TRBV2 and TRBJ1-2; 8 nucleotides align to TRBD1. The CDR3 covers 13 residues. The V and J ends lost 7 bases and 4 bases, in that order; junction bases with no gene match: 5. Germline CDR1 is SNHLY and CDR2 is FYNNEI.